One sample yielded the 27 T cell receptor beta chains listed below, sequenced in a study of cytomegalovirus exposure and HLA in healthy donors. Use of 60 Vbeta and 13 Jbeta primers characterized the PCR. Data came from immunoSEQ multiplex PCR; TCRdb stores just in-frame clones and leaves some out. The sample includes approximately 280,000 clones, over 85% of them seen just once. Sequencing was performed on PBMCs. The receptors were sampled from a young woman in good health and CMV-seronegative.

The chain couples TRBV4-1 to TRBJ2-5; D remains unclear. The end of the DNA is better explained by TRBJ2-7, so the J call may be wrong. The CDR3 contains 14 residues. Germline CDR1 and CDR2: MGHRA and YSYEKL. In DNA, the CDR3 is TGCGCCAGCAGCCAAGATAGGAGCACCTACGAGCAGTACTTC. This encodes CASSQDRSTYEQYF.

The chain carries TRBV6-6 and TRBJ1-1; D gene unclear. The V gene lost 2 bases and the J gene lost 1 base, with 8 bases spanning the gap. Germline lookup yields CDR1 MNHNY and CDR2 SVGAGI (reference sequence). The CDR3 runs to 14 residues. Written as DNA, the CDR3 is TGTGCCAGCAGTTACGGGCTACCGAACACTGAAGCTTTCTTT. Its translation: CASSYGLPNTEAFF.

The CDR3 coding sequence is TGTGCCAGCAGCGAATTAGGACTACTAGCGGAGACCCAGTACTTC. Residues: CASSELGLLAETQYF. The J gene is TRBJ2-5, the V gene TRBV11-1; 7 nucleotides match TRBD2. The CDR3 is made up of 15 amino acids. The trim removed 5 bases at V and 5 bases at J, leaving 11 bases unmatched. Germline loops: CDR1 SGHAT, CDR2 FQDESV (reference sequence).

The chain uses TRBV7-8 and TRBJ2-1; D remains ambiguous. In germline, CDR1 is SGHVS, CDR2 FQNEAQ. The length of the CDR3 is 16 residues. V was cut by 2 bases and J by 2 bases, with 13 bases left in between. Here the CDR3 reads CASSLRLAPPYNEQFF. CDR3 DNA: TGTGCCAGCAGCTTAAGATTGGCCCCCCCCTACAATGAGCAGTTCTTC.

The chain combines TRBV5-1 with TRBJ2-5; 12 nucleotides agree with TRBD2. This CDR3 has 15 residues. The V gene end was trimmed by 6 bases and the J gene end by 4 bases; junction bases not matched to a gene: 7. Germline CDR1 SGHRS, CDR2 YFSETQ. The CDR3 coding sequence is TGCGCCAGCACTAGCGGGGGGGCCGGTGGAGAGACCCAGTACTTC. It codes for CASTSGGAGGETQYF.

V gene TRBV10-3 combines with J gene TRBJ1-1, with TRBD1 as a possible D gene (6 bases). Germline values: CDR1 ENHRY, CDR2 SYGVKD. This CDR3 is built from 13 residues. CDR3 in amino acids: CATVGTTNTEAFF. In DNA form, the CDR3 reads TGTGCGACGGTAGGGACAACGAACACTGAAGCTTTCTTT.

The chain employs TRBV10-3 and TRBJ1-1; tentative D call: TRBD1 (5 bases). V was shortened by 7 bases and J by 1 base, with 13 bases between the two germline ends. There are 14 residues in the CDR3. From germline, CDR1 is ENHRY and CDR2 SYGVKD. The CDR3, as DNA: TGTGCCATCACCCCAGACAGAGCGAACACTGAAGCTTTCTTT. Protein: CAITPDRANTEAFF.

V and J are TRBV18 and TRBJ1-2, with 7 bases fitting TRBD1. V shed 2 bases and J 6 bases; nucleotides not matched to a gene: 12. The CDR3 has 16 residues. Per germline, CDR1 KGHSH and CDR2 LQKENI. In DNA form, the CDR3 reads TGTGCCAGCTCACCATCACACACGACAGGGTTGAATGGCTACACCTTC. Its protein is CASSPSHTTGLNGYTF.

The chain recombines TRBV18 with TRBJ2-1, with D hard to call. Trimming removed 3 bases from V and 9 bases from J, with 27 bases in between. The CDR3 consists of 18 residues. CDR1 and CDR2 (germline): KGHSH, LQKENI. CDR3 sequence (DNA): TGTGCCAGCTCACCGCCAGTTCGGAGTTTTGCCCCGGTTGGTGAGCAGTTCTTC. This gives the protein CASSPPVRSFAPVGEQFF.

The V gene is TRBV11-3, the J gene TRBJ1-2; weak D call: TRBD1 (6 bases). V lost 0 bases, J lost 6 bases, and 8 bases lay in between. The CDR3 contains 13 residues. The germline gives CDR1 SGHNT, CDR2 YENEEA. The CDR3 coding sequence is TGTGCCAGCAGCTTAGAACAGGGACATGGCTACACCTTC. It translates to CASSLEQGHGYTF.

The V gene is TRBV7-3, the J gene TRBJ2-1, with D perhaps TRBD1 (6 bases). The CDR3 consists of 15 residues. Germline lookup yields CDR1 SGHTA and CDR2 FQGTGA. With 5 bases removed from V and 0 bases from J, the gap between germline ends came to 11 bases. CDR3 DNA sequence: TGTGCCAGCAGCCCCACAGGGACCTCCTACAATGAGCAGTTCTTC. Its translation is CASSPTGTSYNEQFF.

Details on this clone: Compared with germline, one end of the junction differs, possibly owing to a read error. The chain couples TRBV7-9 to TRBJ2-7; 8 bases align to TRBD2. The germline gives CDR1 SEHNR, CDR2 FQNEAQ (reference sequence). CDR3 length: 16 amino acids. DNA of the CDR3: TGTTCCAGCAGCGCAAAAGGCGGGGGGCTCTCATACGAGCAGTACTTC. It specifies CSSSAKGGGLSYEQYF.

In this sample, this clone turned up once. This chain links TRBV19 with TRBJ2-1, with D perhaps matching TRBD2 (6 bases). Germline lookup yields CDR1 LNHDA and CDR2 SQIVND (reference sequence). V was cut by 6 bases and J by 9 bases, with 24 bases left in between. The CDR3 contains 16 residues. In DNA form, the CDR3 reads TGTGCCAGTAGCCCTGGAGGGCGTAACGTCGCGGGTGAGCAGTTCTTC. This codes for CASSPGGRNVAGEQFF.

This chain links TRBV27 with TRBJ2-1, with 11 bases that match TRBD1. With V trimmed by 5 bases and J by 6 bases, 12 bases remained unmatched. The V gene's germline CDR1 is MNHEY and CDR2 SMNVEV (reference sequence). There are 17 residues in the CDR3. The CDR3 loop is CASSVGDRDRGVNEQFF. CDR3 DNA: TGTGCCAGCAGTGTAGGGGACCGGGACAGGGGGGTCAATGAGCAGTTCTTC.

The chain couples TRBV5-6 to TRBJ2-5; no clear D gene. The CDR3 runs to 13 residues. The germline CDR1 and CDR2 sequences are SGHDT and YYEEEE. V was shortened by 0 bases and J by 5 bases, with 8 bases between the two germline ends. CDR3 residues: CASSLGRRETQYF. As DNA, the CDR3 is TGTGCCAGCAGCTTGGGACGGCGGGAGACCCAGTACTTC.

The V and J genes are TRBV29-1 and TRBJ1-1; no definite D call. Germline values: CDR1 SQVTM, CDR2 ANQGSEA. V was trimmed by 5 bases and J by 1 base, leaving 11 bases between them. The CDR3 loop spans 13 amino acids. The CDR3 is CSVRGRANTEAFF. For the CDR3, the DNA is TGCAGCGTTCGTGGGCGGGCGAACACTGAAGCTTTCTTT.

The chain is built from TRBV25-1 and TRBJ1-2, with 8 bases fitting TRBD1. Germline CDR1 and CDR2: MGHDK and SYGVNS. With V trimmed by 1 base and J by 2 bases, 9 bases remained unmatched. This CDR3 spans 17 amino acids. This CDR3 is CASSEFGPQGANYGYTF. CDR3 coding DNA: TGTGCCAGCAGTGAATTCGGCCCCCAGGGGGCAAACTATGGCTACACCTTC.

J is TRBJ1-1 and V is TRBV16; 8 nucleotides agree with TRBD1. CDR1 is KGHSY and CDR2 is FQNENV in the germline V gene. Trimming at V came to 6 bases and at J to 4 bases, leaving 7 bases not matched to a gene. The CDR3 spans 14 residues. CDR3 in DNA: TGTGCCAGCAGTACTCAGGGGGCGGGCACTGAAGCTTTCTTT. Its protein product is CASSTQGAGTEAFF. The whole variable domain, filled in from reference TRBV16 and TRBJ1-1, reads GEEVAQTPKHLVRGEGQKAKLYCAPIKGHSYVFWYQQVLKNEFKFLISFQNENVFDETGMPKERFSAKCLPNSPCSLEIQATKLEDSAVYFCASSTQGAGTEAFFGQGTRLTVV.

V gene TRBV4-1 combines with J gene TRBJ1-1; 12 bases line up with TRBD1. V trimming: 4 bases; J trimming: 7 bases; junction bases outside the gene matches: 16. This CDR3 has 18 residues. The germline V gene has CDR1 MGHRA and CDR2 YSYEKL. CDR3: CASSPGGDRGPLSFEAFF. The CDR3, as DNA: TGCGCCAGCAGCCCAGGGGGGGACAGGGGGCCCCTCTCGTTTGAAGCTTTCTTT.

This clone was observed once. This chain uses TRBV5-1 with TRBJ1-4; possibly TRBD1 for D (6 bases). Germline CDR1 reads SGHRS; CDR2 reads YFSETQ. The CDR3 consists of 12 residues. V lost 2 bases and J lost 8, with 7 bases in between. The CDR3 coding sequence is TGCGCCAGCAGCTTCCAGGGGGAAAAACTGTTTTTT. Residues: CASSFQGEKLFF.

The chain has TRBV20-1 and TRBJ1-2, with D perhaps TRBD1 (5 bases). Trimming shortened V by 2 bases and J by 11 bases, and 9 bases separated the two germline ends. From germline, CDR1 is DFQATT and CDR2 SNEGSKA (reference sequence). The CDR3 extends over 10 amino acids. CDR3 sequence: CSARPDKYTF. For the CDR3, the DNA is TGCAGTGCTAGACCGGACAAGTACACCTTC.

The V gene is TRBV2, the J gene TRBJ2-5; possible D gene TRBD2, 6 bases. Germline CDR1 reads SNHLY; CDR2 reads FYNNEI. The CDR3 loop spans 17 amino acids. Trimming pared 5 bases from V and 6 bases from J, leaving 25 bases between. CDR3 region: CASSHDPGTGDWQTQYF. CDR3 sequence (DNA): TGTGCCAGCAGTCACGACCCCGGGACTGGGGATTGGCAGACCCAGTACTTC.

V and J are TRBV5-4 and TRBJ1-4; D call uncertain. Germline V gives CDR1 SGHNT, CDR2 YYREEE (reference sequence). V was trimmed by 0 bases and J by 6 bases, leaving 9 bases between them. The CDR3 loop spans 14 amino acids. CDR3 bases: TGTGCCAGCAGCTTGGCCGTCGAGGATGAAAAACTGTTTTTT. Protein: CASSLAVEDEKLFF.

The chain carries TRBV11-3 and TRBJ2-7; 7 bases map to TRBD2. This CDR3 is built from 16 residues. Germline V CDR1 and CDR2: SGHNT, YENEEA. J lost 2 bases, V lost 5 bases, and 12 bases had no gene match. CDR3 region: CASSPLGEGKTYEQYF. CDR3 bases: TGTGCCAGCAGCCCCCTGGGGGAGGGTAAAACCTACGAGCAGTACTTC. The whole variable domain, remainder taken from reference TRBV11-3 and TRBJ2-7, is EAGVVQSPRYKIIEKKQPVAFWCNPISGHNTLYWYLQNLGQGPELLIRYENEEAVDDSQLPKDRFSAERLKGVDSTLKIQPAELGDSAVYLCASSPLGEGKTYEQYFGPGTRLTVT.

The genes are TRBV27 and TRBJ1-1, with 9 bases lining up with TRBD1. Germline lookup yields CDR1 MNHEY and CDR2 SMNVEV (reference sequence). V trimming: 2 bases; J trimming: 1 base; junction bases outside the gene matches: 2. The CDR3 is 15 residues long. This chain's CDR3 is CASSLVGQGNTEAFF. As DNA, the CDR3 is TGTGCCAGCAGTTTAGTGGGACAGGGGAACACTGAAGCTTTCTTT.

This clone occurred once. This chain connects TRBV11-2 to TRBJ2-1; D gene ambiguous. V lost 5 bases, J lost 9 bases, and 8 bases lay in between. The CDR3 runs 11 residues. Germline loops: CDR1 SGHAT, CDR2 FQNNGV. This chain's CDR3 is CASSPFGEQFF. The DNA of the CDR3 is TGTGCCAGCAGCCCATTCGGTGAGCAGTTCTTC.

The chain has TRBV10-3 and TRBJ2-1; 8 bases are a match to TRBD2. The CDR3 is 12 residues long. CDR1 is ENHRY and CDR2 is SYGVKD in the germline V gene. Trimming removed 6 bases from V and 8 bases from J; junction bases left unmatched: 3. Here the CDR3 reads CAISGGAHEQFF. The DNA for the CDR3 is TGTGCCATCAGCGGGGGGGCGCATGAGCAGTTCTTC.